This T cell receptor beta chain was found in a study of beta chain features in type 1 diabetes. The authors reverse transcribed all of the isolated RNA, so sequencing captured expressed TCRB transcripts. Some clones are missing from TCRdb's copy, which holds only in-frame ones; the method was immunoSEQ multiplex PCR. The sample records hundreds of thousands of clones, around 15% being singletons. Germline values: CDR1 LGHNA, CDR2 YSLEER. J was trimmed by 5 bases and V by 0 bases; bases with no gene match: 11. CDR3 size: 20 residues. The study's findings and limits: Type 1 diabetes patients showed fewer insertions and more deletions at VDJ junctions.

This clone was observed a handful of times. Its antigen is still unknown. J is TRBJ2-2 and V is TRBV4-3; 14 bases are a match to TRBD2. Specimen: central memory CD4+ T cells from blood. The TCR sequence derives from a young man in good health. This CDR3 is CASSQEVTSGRALGTGELFF. The DNA of the CDR3 is TGCGCCAGCAGCCAAGAGGTGACTAGCGGGAGGGCCCTCGGGACCGGGGAGCTGTTTTTT.